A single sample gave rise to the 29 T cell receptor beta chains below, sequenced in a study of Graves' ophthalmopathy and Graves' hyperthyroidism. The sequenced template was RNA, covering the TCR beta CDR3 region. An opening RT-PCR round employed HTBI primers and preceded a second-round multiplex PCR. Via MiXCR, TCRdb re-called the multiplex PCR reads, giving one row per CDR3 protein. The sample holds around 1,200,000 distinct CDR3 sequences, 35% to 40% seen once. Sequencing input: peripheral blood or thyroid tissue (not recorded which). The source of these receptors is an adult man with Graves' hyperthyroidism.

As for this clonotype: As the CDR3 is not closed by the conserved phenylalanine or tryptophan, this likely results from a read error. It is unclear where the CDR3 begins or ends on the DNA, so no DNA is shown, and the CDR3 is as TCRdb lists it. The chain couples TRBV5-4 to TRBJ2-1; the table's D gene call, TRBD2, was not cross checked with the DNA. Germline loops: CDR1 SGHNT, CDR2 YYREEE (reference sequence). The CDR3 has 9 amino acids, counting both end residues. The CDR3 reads CASSPTGTS.

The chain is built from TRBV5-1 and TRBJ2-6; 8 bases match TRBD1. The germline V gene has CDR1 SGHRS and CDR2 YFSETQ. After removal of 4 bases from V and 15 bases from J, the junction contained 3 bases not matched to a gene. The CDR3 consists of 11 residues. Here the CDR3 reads CASSPGTGLTF. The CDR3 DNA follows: TGCGCCAGCAGCCCTGGGACAGGCCTGACTTTC.

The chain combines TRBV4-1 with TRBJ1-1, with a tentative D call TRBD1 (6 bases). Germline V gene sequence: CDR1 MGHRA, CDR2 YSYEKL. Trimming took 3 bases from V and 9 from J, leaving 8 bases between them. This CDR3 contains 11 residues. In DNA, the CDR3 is TGCGCCAGCAGCCAGGGGGACAAAGCTTTCTTT. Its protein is CASSQGDKAFF.

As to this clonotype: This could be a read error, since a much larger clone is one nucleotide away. The CDR3 DNA is TGTGCCAGCAGCTTAGGATTCGGCACGAACACTGAAGCTTTCTTT. Amino acid sequence: CASSLGFGTNTEAFF. This chain joins TRBV11-2 and TRBJ1-1, with D uncertain. V lost 1 base and J lost 1, with 10 bases in between. The length of the CDR3 is 15 residues. Per germline, CDR1 SGHAT and CDR2 FQNNGV.

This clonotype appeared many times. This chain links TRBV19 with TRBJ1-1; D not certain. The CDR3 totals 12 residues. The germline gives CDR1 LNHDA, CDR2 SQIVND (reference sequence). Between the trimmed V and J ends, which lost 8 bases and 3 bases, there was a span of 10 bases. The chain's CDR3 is CASLRVYTEAFF. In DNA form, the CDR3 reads TGTGCCAGTTTACGGGTGTACACTGAAGCTTTCTTT.

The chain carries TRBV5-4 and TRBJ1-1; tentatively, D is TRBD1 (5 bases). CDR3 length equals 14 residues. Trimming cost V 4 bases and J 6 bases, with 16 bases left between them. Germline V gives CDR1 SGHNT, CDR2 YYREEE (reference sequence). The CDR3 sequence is CASSILGPVPEAFF. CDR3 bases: TGTGCCAGCAGCATCCTGGGGCCCGTTCCTGAAGCTTTCTTT.

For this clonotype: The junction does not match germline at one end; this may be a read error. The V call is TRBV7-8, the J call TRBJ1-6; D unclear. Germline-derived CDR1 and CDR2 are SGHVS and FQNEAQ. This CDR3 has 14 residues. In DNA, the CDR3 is TGTACCAGCAGAGATAGGGCCTATAATTCACCCCTCCACTTT. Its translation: CTSRDRAYNSPLHF.

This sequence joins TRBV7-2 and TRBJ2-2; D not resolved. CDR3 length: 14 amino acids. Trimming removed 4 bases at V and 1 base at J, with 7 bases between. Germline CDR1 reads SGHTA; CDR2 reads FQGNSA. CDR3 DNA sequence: TGTGCCAGCAGCTATACCGGGAACACCGGGGAGCTGTTTTTT. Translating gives CASSYTGNTGELFF. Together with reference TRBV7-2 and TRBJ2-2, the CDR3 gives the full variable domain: GAGVSQSPSNKVTEKGKDVELRCDPISGHTALYWYRQSLGQGLEFLIYFQGNSAPDKSGLPSDRFSAERTGGSVSTLTIQRTQQEDSAVYLCASSYTGNTGELFFGEGSRLTVL.

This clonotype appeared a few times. CDR3 coding DNA: TGTGCCACCAGTTCCGACAGGGGGTCGGCTGAAGCTTTCTTT. It codes for CATSSDRGSAEAFF. This rearrangement joins TRBV24-1 to TRBJ1-1, with 9 bases that match TRBD1. Trimming cost V 6 bases and J 6 bases; bases outside gene matches: 7. Germline loops: CDR1 KGHDR, CDR2 SFDVKD. There are 14 residues in the CDR3.

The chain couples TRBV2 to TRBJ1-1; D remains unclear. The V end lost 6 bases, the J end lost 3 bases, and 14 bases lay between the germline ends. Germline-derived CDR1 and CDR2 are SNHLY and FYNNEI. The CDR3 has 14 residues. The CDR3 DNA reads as TGTGCCAGCAGGAAACTAGACGGAGACACTGAAGCTTTCTTT. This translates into CASRKLDGDTEAFF.

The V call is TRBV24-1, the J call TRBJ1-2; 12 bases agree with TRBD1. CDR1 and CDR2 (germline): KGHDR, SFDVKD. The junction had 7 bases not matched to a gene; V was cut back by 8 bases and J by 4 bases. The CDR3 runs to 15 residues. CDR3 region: CATTEGQGAVYGYTF. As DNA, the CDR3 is TGTGCCACCACAGAGGGACAGGGGGCCGTCTATGGCTACACCTTC.

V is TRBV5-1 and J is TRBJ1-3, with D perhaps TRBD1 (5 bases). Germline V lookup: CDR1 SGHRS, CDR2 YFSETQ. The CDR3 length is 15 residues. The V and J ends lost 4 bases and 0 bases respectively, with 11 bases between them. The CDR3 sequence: CASSEAGPSGNTIYF. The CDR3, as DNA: TGCGCCAGCAGCGAGGCGGGACCCTCTGGAAACACCATATATTTT.

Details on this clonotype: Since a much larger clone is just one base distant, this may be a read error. The CDR3 region is CAISPKSNSPLHF. The DNA of the CDR3 is TGTGCCATCAGTCCAAAATCTAATTCACCCCTCCACTTT. This rearrangement joins TRBV10-3 to TRBJ1-6; D not certain. V was clipped by 5 bases and J by 6 bases, with 8 bases between them. The CDR3 runs to 13 residues. The germline CDR1 and CDR2 sequences are ENHRY and SYGVKD.

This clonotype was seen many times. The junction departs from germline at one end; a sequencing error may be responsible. CDR3 in amino acids: CASSSSDSYEKLFF. The DNA of the CDR3 is TGTGCCAGCAGTAGTTCCGACAGCTATGAAAAACTGTTTTTT. The V call is TRBV10-3, the J call TRBJ1-4; the D gene is possibly TRBD1 (5 bases). This CDR3 comprises 14 residues. CDR1 is ENHRY, CDR2 SYGVKD, per germline.

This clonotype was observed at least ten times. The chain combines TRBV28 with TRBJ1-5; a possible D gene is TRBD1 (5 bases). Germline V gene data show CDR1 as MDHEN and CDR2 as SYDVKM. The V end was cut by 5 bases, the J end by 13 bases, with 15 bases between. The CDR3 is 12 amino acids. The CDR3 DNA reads TGTGCCAGCAGTCCGCCAACGGGGCAGCAGCATTTT. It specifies CASSPPTGQQHF.

The CDR3 protein is CASRPASSDSYEQYF. CDR3 nucleotide sequence: TGTGCCAGCAGACCCGCCTCTAGCGACTCCTACGAGCAGTACTTC. The chain couples TRBV7-9 to TRBJ2-7, with TRBD2 as a possible D gene (6 bases). The V gene's germline CDR1 is SEHNR and CDR2 FQNEAQ (reference sequence). V was trimmed by 6 bases and J by 0 bases, leaving 15 bases between them. The CDR3 consists of 15 residues.

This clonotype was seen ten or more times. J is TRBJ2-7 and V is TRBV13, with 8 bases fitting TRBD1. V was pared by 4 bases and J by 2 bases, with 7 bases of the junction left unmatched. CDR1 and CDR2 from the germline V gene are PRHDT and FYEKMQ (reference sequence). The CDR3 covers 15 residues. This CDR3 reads CASSYPGQEAYEQYF. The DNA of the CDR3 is TGTGCCAGCAGCTATCCGGGACAGGAAGCCTACGAGCAGTACTTC. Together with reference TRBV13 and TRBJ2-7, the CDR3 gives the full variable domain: AAGVIQSPRHLIKEKRETATLKCYPIPRHDTVYWYQQGPGQDPQFLISFYEKMQSDKGSIPDRFSAQQFSDYHSELNMSSLELGDSALYFCASSYPGQEAYEQYFGPGTRLTVT.

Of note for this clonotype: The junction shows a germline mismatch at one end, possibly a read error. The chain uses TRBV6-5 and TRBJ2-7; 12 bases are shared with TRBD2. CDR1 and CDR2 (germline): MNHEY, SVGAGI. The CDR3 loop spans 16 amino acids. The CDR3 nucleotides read TGTGCCAGCAGTTACGGCCTAGCGGGAGGGACCTACGAGCAGTGCTTC. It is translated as CASSYGLAGGTYEQCF.

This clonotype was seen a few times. Here the CDR3 DNA reads TGTGCCAGCAGTAACGGACTAGCGGGATATAACGAGCAGTACTTC. Amino acid sequence: CASSNGLAGYNEQYF. The chain couples TRBV2 to TRBJ2-7; 12 bases are shared with TRBD2. The CDR3 has 15 residues. The germline V gene encodes CDR1 SNHLY and CDR2 FYNNEI. V was pared by 5 bases and J by 5 bases, with 7 bases of the junction left unmatched.

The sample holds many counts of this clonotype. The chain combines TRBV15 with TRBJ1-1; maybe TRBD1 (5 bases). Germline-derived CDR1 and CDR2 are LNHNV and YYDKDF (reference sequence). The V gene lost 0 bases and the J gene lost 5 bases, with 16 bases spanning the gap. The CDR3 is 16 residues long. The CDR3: CATSRDFLRGGTEAFF. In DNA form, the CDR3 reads TGTGCCACCAGCAGAGATTTCTTACGCGGGGGAACTGAAGCTTTCTTT.

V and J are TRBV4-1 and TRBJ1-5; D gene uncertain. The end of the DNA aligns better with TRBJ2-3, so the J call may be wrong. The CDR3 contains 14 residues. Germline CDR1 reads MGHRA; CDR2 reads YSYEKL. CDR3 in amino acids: CASSQDPRPQPQYF. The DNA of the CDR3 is TGCGCCAGCAGCCAAGACCCACGACCACAGCCCCAGTATTTT.

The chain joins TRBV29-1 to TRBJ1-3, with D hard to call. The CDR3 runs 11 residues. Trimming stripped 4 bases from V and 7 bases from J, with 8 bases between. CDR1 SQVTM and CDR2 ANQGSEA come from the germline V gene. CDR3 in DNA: TGCAGCGTTGTTGCGGTGAACACCATATATTTT. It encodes CSVVAVNTIYF.

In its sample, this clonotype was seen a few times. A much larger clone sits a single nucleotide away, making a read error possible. CDR3 amino acids: CASSLGITTYVQYF. For the CDR3, the DNA is TGCGCCAGCAGTCTTGGGATTACTACCTACGTGCAGTACTTC. The J gene is TRBJ2-7, the V gene TRBV10-2; D is unclear. The CDR3 is made up of 14 amino acids. Per germline, CDR1 WSHSY and CDR2 SAAADI.

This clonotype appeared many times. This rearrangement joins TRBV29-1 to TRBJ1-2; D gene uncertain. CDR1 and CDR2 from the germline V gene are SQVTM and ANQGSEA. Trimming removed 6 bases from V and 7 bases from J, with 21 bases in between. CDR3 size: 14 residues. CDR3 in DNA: TGCAGCGTCGATGCCCCAGGCAAGGGAGGTGGCTACACCTTC. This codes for CSVDAPGKGGGYTF.

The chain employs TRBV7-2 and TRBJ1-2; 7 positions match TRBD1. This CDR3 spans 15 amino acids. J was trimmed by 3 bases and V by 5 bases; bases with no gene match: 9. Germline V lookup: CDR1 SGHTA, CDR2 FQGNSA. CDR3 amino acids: CASSEYRQGYYGYTF. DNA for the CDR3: TGTGCCAGCAGCGAGTATAGACAGGGTTACTATGGCTACACCTTC.

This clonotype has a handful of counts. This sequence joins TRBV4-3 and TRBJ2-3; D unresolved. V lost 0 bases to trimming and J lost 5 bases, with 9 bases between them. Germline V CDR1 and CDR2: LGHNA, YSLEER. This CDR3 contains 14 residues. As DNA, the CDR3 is TGCGCCAGCAGCCAAGACGTGGCCAGAGATACGCAGTATTTT. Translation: CASSQDVARDTQYF.

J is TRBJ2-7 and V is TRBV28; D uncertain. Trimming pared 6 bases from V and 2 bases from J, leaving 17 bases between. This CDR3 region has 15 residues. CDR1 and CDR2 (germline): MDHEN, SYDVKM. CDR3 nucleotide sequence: TGTGCCAGCAGCCCGGGTGGCGGACGTACCTACGAGCAGTACTTC. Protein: CASSPGGGRTYEQYF.

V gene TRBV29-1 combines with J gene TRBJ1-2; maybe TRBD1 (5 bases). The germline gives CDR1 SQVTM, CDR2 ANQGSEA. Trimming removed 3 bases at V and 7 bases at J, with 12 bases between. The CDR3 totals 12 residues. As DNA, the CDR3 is TGCAGCGTTGACGTGGGGCCGGCTGGCTACACCTTC. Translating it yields CSVDVGPAGYTF. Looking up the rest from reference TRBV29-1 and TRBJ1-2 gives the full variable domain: SAVISQKPSRDICQRGTSLTIQCQVDSQVTMMFWYRQQPGQSLTLIATANQGSEATYESGFVIDKFPISRPNLTFSTLTVSNMSPEDSSIYLCSVDVGPAGYTFGSGTRLTVV.

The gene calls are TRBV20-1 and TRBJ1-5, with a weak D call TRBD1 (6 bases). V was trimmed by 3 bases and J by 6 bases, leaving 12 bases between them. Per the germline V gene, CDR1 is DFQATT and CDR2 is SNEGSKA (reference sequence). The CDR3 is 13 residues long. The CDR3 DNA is TGCAGTGCTAGTGTGGACAGCCCTCAGCCCCAGCATTTT. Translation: CSASVDSPQPQHF.